This TCR beta chain was identified in a study of T cells in Graves' hyperthyroidism and ophthalmopathy. The study based diagnoses on clinical symptoms, serum thyroxine and TRAb, thyroid ultrasound and orbital computed tomography. Regarding this clonotype: Its target is unknown.

TCR beta CDR3 sequences were amplified from RNA transcripts. HTBI primers were the set used in a first-round RT-PCR of the TCR CDR3. TCRdb itself ran the multiplex PCR reads through MiXCR, one entry per CDR3 protein. Of more than 500,000 distinct CDR3 sequences in the sample, approximately 15% were seen once. Study observations and caveats: The authors' 13 V-J model separated ophthalmopathy from stable hyperthyroidism. In blood, most of the thyroid clonotypes expanded above 0.001 were also present. The model's output predicted ophthalmopathy at a median of roughly 6.9 months prior to onset.

Sequencing was done on a sample of blood. The receptor was isolated from a woman in her thirties or forties with Graves' hyperthyroidism.

The CDR3 DNA reads as TGTGCCAGCAGCCGACAATGGCCGGTAGCGGATACCTACGAGCAGTACTTC. Translation: CASSRQWPVADTYEQYF. J is TRBJ2-7 and V is TRBV14; D might be TRBD2 (6 bases). The V end lost 4 bases, the J end lost 2 bases, and 21 bases lay between the germline ends. Germline V gene lookup returns CDR1 SGHDN and CDR2 FVKESK. The CDR3 runs 17 residues.